This TCR beta chain was identified during a study of cytomegalovirus exposure and HLA in healthy donors. The V end was cut by 2 bases, the J end by 6 bases, with 20 bases between. Per the germline V gene, CDR1 is MNHEY and CDR2 is SVGAGI. This CDR3 has 16 residues. The PCR used 60 Vbeta and 13 Jbeta primers. Profiled with immunoSEQ multiplex PCR; TCRdb holds only in-frame clones, not every one. The sample carries under 130,000 clones, roughly 70% recorded once. The receptor was derived from a man aged 40-49 years in good health and CMV-seropositive. The chain employs TRBV6-5 and TRBJ2-7, with unresolved D. Input material: PBMCs. CDR3 in DNA: TGTGCCAGCAGTTACGAGGCCTCCTTGAGGCTAGGCGAGCAGTACTTC. As protein: CASSYEASLRLGEQYF.